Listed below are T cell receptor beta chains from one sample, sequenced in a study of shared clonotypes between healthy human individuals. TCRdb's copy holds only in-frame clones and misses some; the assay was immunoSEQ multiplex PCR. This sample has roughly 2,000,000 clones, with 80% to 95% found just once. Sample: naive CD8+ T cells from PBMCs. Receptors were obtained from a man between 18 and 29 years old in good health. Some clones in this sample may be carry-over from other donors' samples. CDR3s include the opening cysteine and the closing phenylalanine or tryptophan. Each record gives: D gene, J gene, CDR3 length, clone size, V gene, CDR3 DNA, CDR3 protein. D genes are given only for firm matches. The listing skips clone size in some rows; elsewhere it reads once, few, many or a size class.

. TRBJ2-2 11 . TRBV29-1 TGCAGCGTTGAAGAACCCGGGGAGCTGTTTTTT CSVEEPGELFF
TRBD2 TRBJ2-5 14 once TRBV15 TGTGCCACCAGCTACATACTAGCGGAAGAGACCCAGTACTTC CATSYILAEETQYF
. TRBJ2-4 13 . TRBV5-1 TGCGCCAGCAGCCCCGGGGTTGGTCTCATTCAGTACTTC CASSPGVGLIQYF
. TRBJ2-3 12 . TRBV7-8 TGTGCCAGCAGCTTAAATTTCGATACGCAGTATTTT CASSLNFDTQYF
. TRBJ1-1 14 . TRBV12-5 TGTGCTAGTGGTTTGGACGGCTTGAACACTGAAGCTTTCTTT CASGLDGLNTEAFF
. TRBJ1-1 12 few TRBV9 TGTGCCAGCAGCGTAGGAGACACTGAAGCTTTCTTT CASSVGDTEAFF
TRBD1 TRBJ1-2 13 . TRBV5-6 TGTGCCAGCAGCGGGAGAGGGGGCGGTGGCTACACCTTC CASSGRGGGGYTF
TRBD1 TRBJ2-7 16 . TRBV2 TGTGCCAGCACCTCTGTACCGGGACAGGCCCCCTACGAGCAGTACTTC CASTSVPGQAPYEQYF
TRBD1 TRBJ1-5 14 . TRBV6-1 TGTGCCACCTTCGAGGGACAGGTCAATCAGCCCCAGCATTTT CATFEGQVNQPQHF
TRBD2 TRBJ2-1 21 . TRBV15 TGTGCCACCAGCAGACAGCCGAGACTAGCGGGAGTACAACCCCCATACAATGAGCAGTTCTTC CATSRQPRLAGVQPPYNEQFF
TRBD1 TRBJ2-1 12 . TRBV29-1 TGCAGCGTCGGACAGGGGTACAATGAGCAGTTCTTC CSVGQGYNEQFF
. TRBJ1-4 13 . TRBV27 TGTGCCAGCAGACCTCTGAGGGATGAAAAACTGTTTTTT CASRPLRDEKLFF
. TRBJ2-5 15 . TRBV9 TGTGCCAGCAGAAGAATGGGACGGAAACAAGAGACCCAGTACTTC CASRRMGRKQETQYF
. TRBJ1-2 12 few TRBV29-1 TGCAGCGTTCTTGGAGGGTCCTATGGCTACACCTTC CSVLGGSYGYTF
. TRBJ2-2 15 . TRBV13 TGTGCCAGCAGCCGACAGACCCTGAACACCGGGGAGCTGTTTTTT CASSRQTLNTGELFF
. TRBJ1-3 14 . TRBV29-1 TGCAGCGTTGAAGCCCAGGCCTCTGGAAACACCATATATTTT CSVEAQASGNTIYF
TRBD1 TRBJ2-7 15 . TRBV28 TGTGCCAGCAGGGCGACAGGGAGTAGCTCCTACGAGCAGTACTTC CASRATGSSSYEQYF
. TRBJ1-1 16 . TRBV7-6 TGTGCCAGCAGCTTAGGCCAAACAGGAATGAACACTGAAGCTTTCTTT CASSLGQTGMNTEAFF
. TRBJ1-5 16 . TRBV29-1 TGCAGCGTTCCGGGCTCCCTAGGGTATAGCAATCAGCCCCAGCATTTT CSVPGSLGYSNQPQHF
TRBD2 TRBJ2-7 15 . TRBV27 TGTGCCAGCAGTACCTCCGGGGGGGGAGCCTACGAGCAGTACTTC CASSTSGGGAYEQYF
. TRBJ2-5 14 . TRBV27 TGTGCCAGCAGTTTATCTGGTTCACCTGAGACCCAGTACTTC CASSLSGSPETQYF
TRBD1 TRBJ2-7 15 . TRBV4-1 TGCGCCAGCAGCCAGTCGACAGGGGGCTTTTGGGAGCAGTACTTC CASSQSTGGFWEQYF
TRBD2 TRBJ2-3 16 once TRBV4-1 TGCGCCAGCAGCCAAGTGCTAGCGGCTAGCACAGATACGCAGTATTTT CASSQVLAASTDTQYF
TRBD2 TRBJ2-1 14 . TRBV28 TGTGCCAGCAGGGGACTAACAGCCTACAATGAGCAGTTCTTC CASRGLTAYNEQFF
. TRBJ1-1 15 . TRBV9 TGTGCCAGCAGGTTCCTAGGGAGCTCGGTGACTGAAGCTTTCTTT CASRFLGSSVTEAFF
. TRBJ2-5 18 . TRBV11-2 TGTGCCAGCAGCTTAGTTTTCGGGGAGGGGGAAGGGCACGAGACCCAGTACTTC CASSLVFGEGEGHETQYF
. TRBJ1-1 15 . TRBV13 TGTGCCAGCAGCTTTGAGGGGGAGCGGGGCACTGAAGCTTTCTTT CASSFEGERGTEAFF